This is a list of T cell receptor beta chains from one sample in a study of cytomegalovirus exposure and HLA in healthy donors. The table came from immunoSEQ multiplex PCR; TCRdb's copy has only in-frame clones and leaves some out. The table has around 110,000 clones, roughly four fifths seen once. The source material was PBMCs. Every receptor here comes from a male donor in good health and CMV-seropositive. The CDR3 runs from the conserved cysteine through the conserved F or W. A D gene is named only where the DNA matches it firmly. Where a row states a size, it is once, few, many or the class of an expanded clone; other rows omit it.

D	size	V	J	CDR3	DNA
.	.	TRBV7-6	TRBJ2-7	CASSLDHGYEQYF	TGTGCCAGCAGCTTAGATCACGGCTACGAGCAGTACTTC
.	few	TRBV5-1	TRBJ1-2	CASSPLGGNYGYTF	TGCGCCAGCAGCCCATTAGGAGGTAACTATGGCTACACCTTC
TRBD2	.	TRBV28	TRBJ2-7	CALRAGGPLYEQYF	TGTGCCCTGCGGGCGGGAGGGCCACTATACGAGCAGTACTTC
TRBD2	.	TRBV4-3	TRBJ2-7	CASSQQPGTSVTYEQYF	TGCGCCAGCAGCCAACAGCCCGGGACTAGCGTAACCTACGAGCAGTACTTC
.	.	TRBV9	TRBJ2-1	CASSVDRSSYNEQFF	TGTGCCAGCAGCGTAGATAGGAGCTCCTACAATGAGCAGTTCTTC
.	.	TRBV7-9	TRBJ2-7	CASSSNVGDSRSEQYF	TGTGCCAGCAGCTCAAACGTCGGGGATTCCAGGTCCGAGCAGTACTTC
.	.	TRBV14	TRBJ1-2	CASSYRGSDYGYTF	TGTGCCAGCAGCTACCGGGGATCGGACTATGGCTACACCTTC
TRBD1	.	TRBV10-3	TRBJ2-7	CAIKSGQGYYEQYF	TGTGCCATCAAGTCGGGACAGGGCTACTACGAGCAGTACTTC
.	.	TRBV4-1	TRBJ2-7	CASGGSGGEQYF	TGCGCCAGCGGGGGGTCAGGGGGCGAGCAGTACTTC
TRBD1	.	TRBV4-2	TRBJ2-7	CASSQDRPRPGQGYYEQYF	TGTGCCAGCAGCCAAGATAGGCCTCGGCCCGGACAGGGTTACTACGAGCAGTACTTC
.	.	TRBV30	TRBJ1-4	CAWSIGRAGEKLFF	TGTGCCTGGAGTATTGGCAGGGCGGGGGAAAAACTGTTTTTT